This T cell receptor beta chain was captured in a study of blood T cell repertoires in COVID-19. Individuals drawn from approximately 26 US areas were roughly 18 to 95 years old. The germline V gene encodes CDR1 MNHEY and CDR2 SMNVEV (reference sequence). The CDR3 consists of 15 residues. The V end lost 7 bases, the J end lost 2 bases, and 15 bases lay between the germline ends. In the original processing: Reference gene primer amplification yielded estimated nucleated cell counts. The protocol was immunoSEQ multiplex PCR, while the TCRdb copy is restricted to in-frame clones and leaves out a portion. D and trimming come from the DNA, and the V and J calls and clone size come from that table. Of some 150,000 clones listed, about 89% are singletons.

J is TRBJ2-1 and V is TRBV27, with TRBD2 as a possible D gene (6 bases). The sequencing sample was made of PBMCs or T cells enriched from blood (not recorded which). This sequence was found in a woman aged 18-29 years who had recovered from COVID-19. CDR3 sequence reads: CASTFVGSTYNEQFF. The CDR3 nucleotides read TGTGCCAGCACTTTTGTCGGGAGTACCTACAATGAGCAGTTCTTC.